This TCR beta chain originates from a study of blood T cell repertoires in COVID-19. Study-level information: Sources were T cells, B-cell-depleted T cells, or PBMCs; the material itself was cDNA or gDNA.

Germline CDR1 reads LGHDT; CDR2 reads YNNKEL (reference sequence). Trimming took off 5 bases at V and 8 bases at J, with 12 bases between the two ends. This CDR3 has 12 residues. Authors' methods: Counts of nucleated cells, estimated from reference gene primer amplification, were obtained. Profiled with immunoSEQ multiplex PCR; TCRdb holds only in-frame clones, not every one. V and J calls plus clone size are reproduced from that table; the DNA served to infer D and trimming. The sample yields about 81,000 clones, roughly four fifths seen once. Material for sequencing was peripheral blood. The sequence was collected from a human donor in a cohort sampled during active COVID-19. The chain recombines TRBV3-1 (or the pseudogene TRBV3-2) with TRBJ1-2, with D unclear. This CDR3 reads CASSFEGLGYTF. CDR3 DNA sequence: TGTGCCAGCAGCTTTGAGGGTCTGGGCTACACCTTC.